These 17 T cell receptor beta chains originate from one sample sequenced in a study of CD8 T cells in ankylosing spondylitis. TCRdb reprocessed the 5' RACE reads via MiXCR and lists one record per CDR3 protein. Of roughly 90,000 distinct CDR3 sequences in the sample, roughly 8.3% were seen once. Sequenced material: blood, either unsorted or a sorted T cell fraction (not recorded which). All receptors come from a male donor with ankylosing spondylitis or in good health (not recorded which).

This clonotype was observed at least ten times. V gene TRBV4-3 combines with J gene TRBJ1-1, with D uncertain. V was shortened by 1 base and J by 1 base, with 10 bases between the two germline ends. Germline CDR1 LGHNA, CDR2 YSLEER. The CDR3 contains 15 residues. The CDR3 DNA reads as TGCGCCAGCAGCCAAGGTGCAGGCAGGAACACTGAAGCTTTCTTT. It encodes CASSQGAGRNTEAFF.

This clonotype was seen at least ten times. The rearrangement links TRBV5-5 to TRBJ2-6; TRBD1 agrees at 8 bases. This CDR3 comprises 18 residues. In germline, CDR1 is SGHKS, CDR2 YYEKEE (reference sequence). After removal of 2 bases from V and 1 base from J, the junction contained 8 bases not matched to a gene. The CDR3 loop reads CASSFLRRQGSGANVLTF. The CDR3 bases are TGTGCCAGCAGCTTTCTCCGGCGACAGGGGTCTGGGGCCAACGTCCTGACTTTC.

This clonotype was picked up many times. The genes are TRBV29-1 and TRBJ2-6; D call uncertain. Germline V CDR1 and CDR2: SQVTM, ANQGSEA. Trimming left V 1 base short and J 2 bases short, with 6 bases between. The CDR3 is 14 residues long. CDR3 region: CSVEGLAGANVLTF. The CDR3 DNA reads TGCAGCGTTGAAGGCCTTGCTGGGGCCAACGTCCTGACTTTC.

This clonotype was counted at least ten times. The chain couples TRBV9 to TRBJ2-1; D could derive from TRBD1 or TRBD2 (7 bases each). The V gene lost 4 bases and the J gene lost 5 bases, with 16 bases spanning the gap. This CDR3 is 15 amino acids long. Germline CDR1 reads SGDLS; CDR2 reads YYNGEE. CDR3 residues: CASSRGLAENNEQFF. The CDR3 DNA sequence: TGTGCCAGCAGCAGGGGGCTAGCGGAGAACAATGAGCAGTTCTTC.

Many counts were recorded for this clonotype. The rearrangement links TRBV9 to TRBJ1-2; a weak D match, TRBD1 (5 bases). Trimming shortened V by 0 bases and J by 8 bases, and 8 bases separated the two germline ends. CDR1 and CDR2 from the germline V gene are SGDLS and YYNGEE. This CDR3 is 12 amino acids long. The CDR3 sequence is CASSVDRSGYTF. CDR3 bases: TGTGCCAGCAGCGTAGACAGGAGCGGCTACACCTTC.

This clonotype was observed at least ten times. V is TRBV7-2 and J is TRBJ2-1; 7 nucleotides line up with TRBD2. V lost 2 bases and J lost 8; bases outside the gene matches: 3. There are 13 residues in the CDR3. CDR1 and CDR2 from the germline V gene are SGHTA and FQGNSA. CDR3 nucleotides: TGTGCCAGCAGCTTACGTCGGGGGGATGAGCAGTTCTTC. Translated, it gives CASSLRRGDEQFF.

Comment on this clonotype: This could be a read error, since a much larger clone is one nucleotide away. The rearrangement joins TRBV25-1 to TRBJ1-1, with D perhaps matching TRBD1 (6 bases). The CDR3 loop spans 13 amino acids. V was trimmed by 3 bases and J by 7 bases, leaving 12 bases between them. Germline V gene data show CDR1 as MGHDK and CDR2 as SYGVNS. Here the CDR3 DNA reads TGTGCCAGCAGTGACGGGGGCAGGGATGAAGCTTTCTTT. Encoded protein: CASSDGGRDEAFF.

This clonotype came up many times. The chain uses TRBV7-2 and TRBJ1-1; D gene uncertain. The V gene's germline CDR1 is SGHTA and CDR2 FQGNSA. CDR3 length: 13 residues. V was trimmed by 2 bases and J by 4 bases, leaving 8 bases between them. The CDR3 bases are TGTGCCAGCAGCTTAAAGCTGGCCACTGAAGCTTTCTTT. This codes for CASSLKLATEAFF.

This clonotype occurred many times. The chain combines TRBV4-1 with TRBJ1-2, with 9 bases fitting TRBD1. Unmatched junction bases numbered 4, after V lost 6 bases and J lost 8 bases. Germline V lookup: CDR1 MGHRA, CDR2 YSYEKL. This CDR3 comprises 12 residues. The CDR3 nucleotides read TGCGCCAGCAGGGGGACAGGGAACGGCTACACCTTC. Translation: CASRGTGNGYTF.

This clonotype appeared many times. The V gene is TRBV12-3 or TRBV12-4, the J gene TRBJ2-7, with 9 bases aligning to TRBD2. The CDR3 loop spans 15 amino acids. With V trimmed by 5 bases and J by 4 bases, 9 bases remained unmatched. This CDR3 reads CASSPAGGLRYEQYF. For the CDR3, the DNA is TGTGCCAGCAGTCCAGCGGGGGGCTTGAGATACGAGCAGTACTTC.

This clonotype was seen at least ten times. The CDR3 reads CASSKADRGRKRSYNEQFF. The CDR3 nucleotides are TGTGCCAGCAGCAAAGCCGACAGGGGGCGCAAAAGGTCCTACAATGAGCAGTTCTTC. The chain combines TRBV21-1 with TRBJ2-1; the D call in the table, TRBD1, was not verified against the DNA. TRBV21-1 constitutes a pseudogene. The CDR3 contains 19 residues.

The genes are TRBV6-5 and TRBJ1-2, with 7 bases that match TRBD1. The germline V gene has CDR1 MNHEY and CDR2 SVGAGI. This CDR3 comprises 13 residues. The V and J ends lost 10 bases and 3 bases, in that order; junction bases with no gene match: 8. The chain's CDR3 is CATRDRVDYGYTF. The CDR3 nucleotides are TGTGCCACTCGTGACAGGGTGGACTATGGCTACACCTTC.

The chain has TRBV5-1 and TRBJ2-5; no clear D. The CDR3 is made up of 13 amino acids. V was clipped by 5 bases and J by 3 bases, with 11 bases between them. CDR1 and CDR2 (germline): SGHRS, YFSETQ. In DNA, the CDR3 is TGCGCCAGCAGTGCAGGAATTAAAGAGACCCAGTACTTC. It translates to CASSAGIKETQYF. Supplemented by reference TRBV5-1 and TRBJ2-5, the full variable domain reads KAGVTQTPRYLIKTRGQQVTLSCSPISGHRSVSWYQQTPGQGLQFLFEYFSETQRNKGNFPGRFSGRQFSNSRSEMNVSTLELGDSALYLCASSAGIKETQYFGPGTRLLVL.

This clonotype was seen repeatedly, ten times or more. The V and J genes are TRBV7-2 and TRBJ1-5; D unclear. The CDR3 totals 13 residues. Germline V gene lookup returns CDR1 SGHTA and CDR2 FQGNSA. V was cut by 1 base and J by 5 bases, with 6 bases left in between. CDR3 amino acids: CASSLGSDQPQHF. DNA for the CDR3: TGTGCCAGCAGCTTAGGAAGTGATCAGCCCCAGCATTTT.

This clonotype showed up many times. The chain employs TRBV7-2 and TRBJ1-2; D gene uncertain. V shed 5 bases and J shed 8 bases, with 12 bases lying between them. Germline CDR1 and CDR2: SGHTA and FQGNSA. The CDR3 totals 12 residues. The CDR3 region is CASSLNSEGYTF. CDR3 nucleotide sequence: TGTGCCAGCAGCCTTAACTCCGAGGGCTACACCTTC.

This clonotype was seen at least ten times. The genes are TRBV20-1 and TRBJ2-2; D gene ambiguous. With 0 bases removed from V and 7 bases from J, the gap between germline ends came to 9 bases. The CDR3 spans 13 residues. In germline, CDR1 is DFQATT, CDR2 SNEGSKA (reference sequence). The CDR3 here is CSARDWRHGELFF. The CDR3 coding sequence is TGCAGTGCTAGAGATTGGCGCCACGGGGAGCTGTTTTTT.

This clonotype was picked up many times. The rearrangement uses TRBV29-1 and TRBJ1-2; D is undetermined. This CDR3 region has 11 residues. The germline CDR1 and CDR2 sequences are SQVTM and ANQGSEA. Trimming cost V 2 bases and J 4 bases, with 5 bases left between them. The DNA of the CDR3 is TGCAGCGTTGAATTGGGCTATGGCTACACCTTC. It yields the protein CSVELGYGYTF.